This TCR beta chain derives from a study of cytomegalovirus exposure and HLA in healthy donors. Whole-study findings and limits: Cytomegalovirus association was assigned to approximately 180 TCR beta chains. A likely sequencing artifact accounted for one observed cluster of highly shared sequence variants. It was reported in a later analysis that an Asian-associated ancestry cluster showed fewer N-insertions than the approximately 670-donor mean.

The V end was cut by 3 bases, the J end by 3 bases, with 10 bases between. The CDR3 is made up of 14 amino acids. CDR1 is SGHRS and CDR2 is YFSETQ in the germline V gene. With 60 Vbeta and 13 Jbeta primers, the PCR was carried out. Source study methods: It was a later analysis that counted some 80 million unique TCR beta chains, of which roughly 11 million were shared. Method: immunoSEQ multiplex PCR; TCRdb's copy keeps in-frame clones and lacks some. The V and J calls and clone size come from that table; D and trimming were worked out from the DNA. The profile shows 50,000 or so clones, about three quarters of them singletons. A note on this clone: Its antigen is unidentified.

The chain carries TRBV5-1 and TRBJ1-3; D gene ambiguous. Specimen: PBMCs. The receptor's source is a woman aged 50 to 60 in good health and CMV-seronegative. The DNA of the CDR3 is TGCGCCAGCAGCTACGACACTTTTGGAAACACCATATATTTT. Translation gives CASSYDTFGNTIYF.